This T cell receptor beta chain was sequenced for a study of T cell responses to AZD1222 COVID-19 vaccine. Study information: Timing groups of about 4 and about 12 weeks for second doses were pooled.

Some clones are missing from TCRdb's copy, which holds only in-frame ones; the method was immunoSEQ multiplex PCR. In the table there are 100,000 to 150,000 clones, more than 70% of which are singletons. The germline CDR1 and CDR2 sequences are MNHEY and SVGEGT. The CDR3 sequence is 14 residues long. The V gene lost 2 bases and the J gene lost 4 bases, with 11 bases spanning the gap. Study-wide findings and caveats: Sampled repertoires all dated from after the peak T cell response. Among spike-specific TCRs, nearly half reportedly target unmutated variant regions. Across the whole spike, CD4 TCRs peaked at regions 160-218 and 743-854.

In regard to this clone: The antigen is unknown.

The TCR comes from an adult in good health. The sequenced sample was peripheral blood, obtained on day 0 of AZD1222 vaccination. The chain couples TRBV6-2 or TRBV6-3 to TRBJ1-1, with D maybe TRBD1 (6 bases). The CDR3 region has the DNA TGTGCCAGCAGTTACGAGCAGGGGTTCACTGAAGCTTTCTTT. Its protein is CASSYEQGFTEAFF.